This T cell receptor beta chain was observed in a study of blood T cell repertoires in COVID-19. Across the study: Samples came from the United States, Italy and Spain, spanning acute and convalescent COVID-19. PBMCs, B-cell-depleted T cells, or T cells were the source of the cDNA or gDNA that made up the material.

V was pared by 7 bases and J by 5 bases, with 5 bases of the junction left unmatched. The CDR3 is 13 amino acids. Germline V gene data show CDR1 as LNHDA and CDR2 as SQIVND (reference sequence). As processed by the authors: Reference gene primers were amplified, and this amplification served to estimate nucleated cell counts. Profiled with immunoSEQ multiplex PCR; TCRdb holds only in-frame clones, not every one. V and J calls plus clone size are reproduced from that table; the DNA served to infer D and trimming. The sample lists 250,000 or so clones, approximately 80% occurring once. The V gene is TRBV19, the J gene TRBJ2-7, with 10 bases lining up with TRBD1. The TCR sequence derives from a man older than 75 with acute or convalescent COVID-19. The sequencing sample was made of peripheral blood. The CDR3 protein is CASNDRGRNEQYF. The CDR3 nucleotides are TGTGCCAGTAACGACAGGGGGCGTAACGAGCAGTACTTC.